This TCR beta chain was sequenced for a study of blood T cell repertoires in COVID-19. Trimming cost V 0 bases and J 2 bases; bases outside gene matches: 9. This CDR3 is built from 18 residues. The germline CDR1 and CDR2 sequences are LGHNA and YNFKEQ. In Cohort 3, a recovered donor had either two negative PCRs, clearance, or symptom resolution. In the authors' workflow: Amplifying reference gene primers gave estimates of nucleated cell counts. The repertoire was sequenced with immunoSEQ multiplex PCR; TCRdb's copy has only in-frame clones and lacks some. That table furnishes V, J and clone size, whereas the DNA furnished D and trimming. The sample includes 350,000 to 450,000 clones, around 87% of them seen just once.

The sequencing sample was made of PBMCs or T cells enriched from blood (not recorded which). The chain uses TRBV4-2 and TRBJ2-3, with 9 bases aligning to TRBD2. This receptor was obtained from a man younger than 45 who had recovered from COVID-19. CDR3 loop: CASSQEIAGASNTDTQYF. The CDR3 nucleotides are TGTGCCAGCAGCCAAGAAATAGCGGGAGCTTCAAACACAGATACGCAGTATTTT.